This TCR beta chain was retrieved from a study of vaccination effects on CD4 cells after COVID-19. Study background: The median interval between the second dose and post-vaccine sampling was 72 days.

Of note for this clone: What it recognizes is unknown.

Culture proceeded for roughly ten days, and CD4+ T cells were then isolated. This individual tested PCR-positive for SARS-CoV-2 infection between March and December 2020. Participants were given two doses of BNT162b2 or mRNA-1273 vaccine. TCRdb's table, derived via immunoSEQ multiplex PCR, lists solely in-frame clones and lacks some. Of 35,000 to 45,000 clones detected, around 76% appear once; the ten largest clones hold roughly 3.6%. Looked up from germline, CDR1 is SGHNT and CDR2 is YENEEA. V gave up 3 bases and J gave up 5 bases, with 17 bases separating them. The CDR3 totals 16 residues. The chain couples TRBV11-3 to TRBJ2-1, with TRBD2 as a possible D gene (6 bases). The sequences come from CD4+ T cells from PBMCs cultured without peptide, collected after COVID-19 vaccination. The clonotype was recovered from a human donor who had a prior SARS-CoV-2 infection. The CDR3 sequence: CASSFGRESSHNEQFF. CDR3 DNA: TGTGCCAGCAGCTTCGGACGGGAGAGTTCTCACAATGAGCAGTTCTTC.